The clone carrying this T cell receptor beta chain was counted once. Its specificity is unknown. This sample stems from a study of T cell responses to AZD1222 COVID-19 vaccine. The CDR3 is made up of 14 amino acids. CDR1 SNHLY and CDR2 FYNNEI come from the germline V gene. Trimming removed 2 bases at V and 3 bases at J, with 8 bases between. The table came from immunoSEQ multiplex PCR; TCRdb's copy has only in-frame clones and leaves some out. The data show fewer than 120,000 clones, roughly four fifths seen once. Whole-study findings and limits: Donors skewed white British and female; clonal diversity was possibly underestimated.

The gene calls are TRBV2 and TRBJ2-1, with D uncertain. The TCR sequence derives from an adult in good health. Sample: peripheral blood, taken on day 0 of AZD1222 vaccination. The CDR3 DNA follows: TGTGCCAGCAGTGAATGGGCCAGCTACAATGAGCAGTTCTTC. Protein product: CASSEWASYNEQFF.